The rows below give T cell receptor beta chains drawn from one sample of a study of T cell responses to AZD1222 COVID-19 vaccine. Some clones are missing from TCRdb's copy, which holds only in-frame ones; the method was immunoSEQ multiplex PCR. The sample includes around 270,000 clones, 94% of them seen just once. Sequenced here: peripheral blood, sampled 28 days after the second AZD1222 dose. The receptors stem from an adult who received the AZD1222 COVID-19 vaccine. The CDR3 runs from the conserved cysteine through the conserved F or W.

length	V	J	CDR3
16	TRBV5-6	TRBJ2-3	CASSRGRQASTDTQYF
15	TRBV27	TRBJ2-1	CASSTQRWGSDEQFF
15	TRBV2	TRBJ2-5	CASSWASGGGETQYF
12	TRBV7-2	TRBJ1-4	CASSLFGEKLFF
14	TRBV19	TRBJ1-4	CASRGDVWREKLFF
14	TRBV29-1	TRBJ1-1	CSAGTGGTNTEAFF
15	TRBV19	TRBJ1-2	CASTGQGALNYGYTF
19	TRBV28	TRBJ2-5	CASSRTSGRARITRETQYF
16	TRBV2	TRBJ1-5	CASTAPDKVRCQPQHF
13	TRBV5-1	TRBJ1-1	CASSLAGVGEAFF